This is a list of T cell receptor beta chains from one sample in a study of cytomegalovirus exposure and HLA in healthy donors. The data were produced by immunoSEQ multiplex PCR, yet TCRdb's version contains in-frame clones alone and is incomplete. Of more than 95,000 clones in the sample, 60% to 75% were seen once. The source material was PBMCs. The receptors shown here come from a female donor in good health and CMV-seropositive. The CDR3 runs from the conserved cysteine through the conserved F or W. D genes are given only for firm matches. The size of a clone is reported for some rows only, either as once, few or many, or as a class for expanded clones.

size: few; J: TRBJ2-7; V: TRBV6-6; D: NA; DNA: TGTGCCAGCAGCCCTCTCTACGAGCAGTACTTC; CDR3: CASSPLYEQYF
size: NA; J: TRBJ2-3; V: TRBV5-1; D: TRBD2; DNA: TGCGCCAGCAGCCTTACGACTAGCGGGGAGGCCTATACGCAGTATTTT; CDR3: CASSLTTSGEAYTQYF
size: NA; J: TRBJ2-7; V: TRBV30; D: NA; DNA: TGTGCCTGGAGTATAATCCACGAGCAGTACTTC; CDR3: CAWSIIHEQYF
size: few; J: TRBJ1-5; V: TRBV4-2; D: NA; DNA: TGTGCCAGCAGCCAGATATTCTTTGGGCGGGATCAGCCCCAGCATTTT; CDR3: CASSQIFFGRDQPQHF
size: NA; J: TRBJ2-7; V: TRBV11-2; D: NA; DNA: TGTGCCAGCAGCTTAGATGCCACTCAATACTTC; CDR3: CASSLDATQYF
size: once; J: TRBJ2-2; V: TRBV6-5; D: NA; DNA: TGTGCCAGCAGTAAGATACGAGCCGGGACTCCCGAGCTGTTTTTT; CDR3: CASSKIRAGTPELFF
size: NA; J: TRBJ2-7; V: TRBV5-4; D: NA; DNA: TGTGCCAGCAGCGGTTACAGGAGTTACGAGCAGTACTTC; CDR3: CASSGYRSYEQYF
size: NA; J: TRBJ1-4; V: TRBV5-8; D: TRBD1; DNA: TGTGCCAGCAGCTTAATTCCGTTGGACAGGGCCAAACTGTTTTTT; CDR3: CASSLIPLDRAKLFF
size: NA; J: TRBJ2-7; V: TRBV29-1; D: NA; DNA: TGCAGCGTCCTTACAGGGAATGGTTACGAGCAGTACTTC; CDR3: CSVLTGNGYEQYF
size: NA; J: TRBJ2-3; V: TRBV20-1; D: NA; DNA: TGCAGTGCTACCCCGGACAATACGCAGTATTTT; CDR3: CSATPDNTQYF
size: NA; J: TRBJ1-1; V: TRBV30; D: NA; DNA: TGTGCCTGGCACTCGGACACTTGGAACACTGAAGCTTTCTTT; CDR3: CAWHSDTWNTEAFF
size: NA; J: TRBJ2-6; V: TRBV9; D: NA; DNA: TGTGCCAGCAACGTGGGGACACCAGGGGAGTCTGGGGCCAACGTCCTGACTTTC; CDR3: CASNVGTPGESGANVLTF
size: NA; J: TRBJ1-2; V: TRBV9; D: TRBD1; DNA: TGTGCCAGCAGCGAAAGGACAGGGGCGGAGGGCTACACCTTC; CDR3: CASSERTGAEGYTF
size: NA; J: TRBJ1-4; V: TRBV30; D: NA; DNA: TGTGCCTGGACTGGGGGGACGGCTAATGAAAAACTGTTTTTT; CDR3: CAWTGGTANEKLFF
size: NA; J: TRBJ2-7; V: TRBV5-1; D: TRBD2; DNA: TGCGCCAGCACGGGACTAGCAAGTTCCGAGCAGTACTTC; CDR3: CASTGLASSEQYF
size: NA; J: TRBJ2-1; V: TRBV15; D: NA; DNA: TGTGCCACCAGCAGAGTCGAGGGCTACAATGAGCAGTTCTTC; CDR3: CATSRVEGYNEQFF